The 8 T cell receptor beta chains below all came from one sample that was sequenced in a study of blood T cell repertoires in COVID-19. Only in-frame clones appear in the TCRdb table, and some are missing; sequencing was by immunoSEQ multiplex PCR. The sample yields about 100,000 clones, 90% to 95% seen once. The sequenced material came from peripheral blood. Receptor source: a man aged 45-65 years with active COVID-19.

The rearrangement links TRBV7-3 to TRBJ2-7, with 7 bases fitting TRBD2. J was trimmed by 2 bases and V by 2 bases; bases with no gene match: 3. Per germline, CDR1 SGHTA and CDR2 FQGTGA. The length of the CDR3 is 14 residues. CDR3 DNA: TGTGCCAGCAGCTTAGCCGGGGGGACCTACGAGCAGTACTTC. As protein: CASSLAGGTYEQYF.

V usage is TRBV27 and J usage is TRBJ2-6, with TRBD1 identical over 7 bases. This CDR3 is 14 amino acids long. Unmatched junction bases numbered 2, after V lost 7 bases and J lost 2 bases. Germline V lookup: CDR1 MNHEY, CDR2 SMNVEV (reference sequence). As DNA, the CDR3 is TGTGCCAGCAAGACAGGGACTGGGGCCAACGTCCTGACTTTC. It yields the protein CASKTGTGANVLTF.

This chain connects TRBV5-8 to TRBJ1-4; 9 nucleotides agree with TRBD1. With V trimmed by 2 bases and J by 6 bases, 5 bases remained unmatched. Germline V lookup: CDR1 SGHTS, CDR2 YDEGEE. The CDR3 loop spans 15 amino acids. This CDR3 is CASSFRDRDYEKLFF. For the CDR3, the DNA is TGTGCCAGCAGCTTTAGGGACAGGGATTATGAAAAACTGTTTTTT.

V is TRBV27 and J is TRBJ2-1; 10 positions match TRBD2. Trimming at V came to 6 bases and at J to 5 bases, leaving 7 bases not matched to a gene. CDR1 MNHEY and CDR2 SMNVEV come from the germline V gene (reference sequence). The CDR3 has 15 residues. DNA of the CDR3: TGTGCCAGCAGCATCTTGGGACTAGCGAACAATGAGCAGTTCTTC. This gives the protein CASSILGLANNEQFF.

The chain links TRBV3-1 (or the pseudogene TRBV3-2) to TRBJ1-1; 8 bases fit TRBD1. Losses at the gene ends were 3 bases for V and 0 bases for J; bases not matched to a gene: 3. CDR1 LGHDT and CDR2 YNNKEL come from the germline V gene (reference sequence). This CDR3 is built from 15 residues. This CDR3 is CASSHTGGLNTEAFF. CDR3 coding DNA: TGTGCCAGCAGCCACACAGGGGGTCTGAACACTGAAGCTTTCTTT.

This clone has a handful of counts. This chain joins TRBV18 and TRBJ1-2; D uncertain. The CDR3 has 12 amino acids. V was pared by 5 bases and J by 1 base, with 5 bases between. Germline CDR1 reads KGHSH; CDR2 reads LQKENI. CDR3 amino acids: CASSDNNYGYTF. As DNA, the CDR3 is TGTGCCAGCTCAGACAATAACTATGGCTACACCTTC.

The chain links TRBV7-9 to TRBJ1-3; D remains ambiguous. Per germline, CDR1 SEHNR and CDR2 FQNEAQ (reference sequence). The CDR3 extends over 12 amino acids. The germline V and J ends were trimmed by 8 bases and 8 bases, with 13 bases remaining between them. The CDR3 nucleotides read TGTGCCAGCGCTTTTCCTCGGGACACCATATATTTT. Amino acids: CASAFPRDTIYF.

V and J are TRBV11-2 and TRBJ2-5, with D perhaps TRBD2 (7 bases). Trimming left V 4 bases short and J 5 bases short, with 17 bases between. Germline loops: CDR1 SGHAT, CDR2 FQNNGV. CDR3 length equals 15 residues. Here the CDR3 reads CASSSAGARGETQYF. The CDR3 nucleotides are TGTGCCAGCAGCTCTGCGGGGGCCCGGGGGGAGACCCAGTACTTC.